These T cell receptor beta chains were read from a single sample in a study of regulatory T cells in long-lasting Graves disease. TCRdb recomputed calls from the multiplex PCR reads with MiXCR, one row per CDR3 protein. There are 400,000 to 600,000 distinct CDR3 sequences in the sample; around a fifth occur only once, and 6.5% to 9% lies in the top ten. This material consisted of peripheral blood mononuclear cells (PBMCs), taken when the disease was refractory, from a patient treated with antithyroid drugs. All receptors derive from a female donor with Graves disease. The CDR3 runs from the conserved cysteine through the conserved F or W. Each record gives: J gene, V gene, clone size, D gene, CDR3 DNA, CDR3 protein. D genes are given only for firm matches. Size is stated for part of the rows, as once, few or many counts, or as a class when the clone is expanded.

j_call: TRBJ1-1; v_call: TRBV29-1; clone_size: NA; d_call: NA; cdr3_nt: TGCAGCGTTGAAGAAAACCAGGGAGTCGAAGCTTTCTTT; cdr3_aa: CSVEENQGVEAFF
j_call: TRBJ1-1; v_call: TRBV6-2/TRBV6-3; clone_size: NA; d_call: NA; cdr3_nt: TGTGCCAGCACCGTACGGGGGGGAAGGGATGAAGCTTTCTTT; cdr3_aa: CASTVRGGRDEAFF
j_call: TRBJ1-1; v_call: TRBV20-1; clone_size: few; d_call: TRBD1; cdr3_nt: TGCAGTGCTAGGGGGACAGGGACCCTGAACACTGAAGCTTTCTTT; cdr3_aa: CSARGTGTLNTEAFF
j_call: TRBJ1-5; v_call: TRBV19; clone_size: few; d_call: TRBD1; cdr3_nt: TGTGCCAGTAGTGTCGGACAGGTCCGAGGATATCAGCCCCAGCATTTT; cdr3_aa: CASSVGQVRGYQPQHF
j_call: TRBJ2-7; v_call: TRBV5-5; clone_size: many; d_call: NA; cdr3_nt: TGTGCCAGCAGCTTACACCCCGGAAACATGCTCGCGGGGGCGACCTACGAGCAGTACTTC; cdr3_aa: CASSLHPGNMLAGATYEQYF
j_call: TRBJ1-2; v_call: TRBV30; clone_size: many; d_call: NA; cdr3_nt: TGTGCCTGGAGTGTATGGGGGGGCTACACCTTC; cdr3_aa: CAWSVWGGYTF
j_call: TRBJ1-1; v_call: TRBV20-1; clone_size: many; d_call: NA; cdr3_nt: TGCAGTGCTACTGGGGACGTCTTCCCATTCATGAACACTGAAGCTTTCTTT; cdr3_aa: CSATGDVFPFMNTEAFF
j_call: TRBJ2-7; v_call: TRBV6-5; clone_size: few; d_call: NA; cdr3_nt: TGTGCCAGCAGTTCCGGGTTACCTTTGGGCGAGCAGTACTTC; cdr3_aa: CASSSGLPLGEQYF
j_call: TRBJ1-1; v_call: TRBV27; clone_size: many; d_call: NA; cdr3_nt: TGTGCCAGCAGTATTCGGTCTACGGGGGCGAACACTGAAGCTTTCTTT; cdr3_aa: CASSIRSTGANTEAFF
j_call: TRBJ1-5; v_call: TRBV2; clone_size: many; d_call: NA; cdr3_nt: TGTGCCAGCAGTGGATTGGGCCATCAGCCCCAGCATTTT; cdr3_aa: CASSGLGHQPQHF
j_call: TRBJ2-5; v_call: TRBV27; clone_size: many; d_call: NA; cdr3_nt: TGTGCCAGCAGTTTACACTTATCTCCTGACTGGACCCAGTACTTC; cdr3_aa: CASSLHLSPDWTQYF
j_call: TRBJ1-5; v_call: TRBV12-3/TRBV12-4; clone_size: many; d_call: NA; cdr3_nt: TGTGCCAGCAGCCCGACAGTCTATAGCAATCAGCCCCAGCATTTT; cdr3_aa: CASSPTVYSNQPQHF
j_call: TRBJ2-1; v_call: TRBV20-1; clone_size: few; d_call: NA; cdr3_nt: TGCAGTGCTAATGACAGAGAGCTCCCCAATGAGCAATTCTTC; cdr3_aa: CSANDRELPNEQFF
j_call: TRBJ1-1; v_call: TRBV5-1; clone_size: many; d_call: NA; cdr3_nt: TGCGCCAGCAGGGAGGAAAGGACTGAAGCTTTCTTT; cdr3_aa: CASREERTEAFF
j_call: TRBJ2-7; v_call: TRBV2; clone_size: many; d_call: NA; cdr3_nt: TGTGCCAGCAGTGGAGTCGGTAGCTCCTACGAGCAGTACTTC; cdr3_aa: CASSGVGSSYEQYF
j_call: TRBJ1-2; v_call: TRBV5-1; clone_size: few; d_call: TRBD1; cdr3_nt: TGCGCCAGCAGCGGAACAGGGGGCAAGGGGAACTATGGCTACACCTTC; cdr3_aa: CASSGTGGKGNYGYTF
j_call: TRBJ2-2; v_call: TRBV7-2; clone_size: NA; d_call: TRBD2; cdr3_nt: TGTGCCAGCAGCTTCAGGACTAGCTGGGACACCGGGGAGCTGTTTTTT; cdr3_aa: CASSFRTSWDTGELFF
j_call: TRBJ1-5; v_call: TRBV28; clone_size: NA; d_call: NA; cdr3_nt: TGTGCCAGCCAGGACGGAAATAGCAATCAGCCCCAGCATTTT; cdr3_aa: CASQDGNSNQPQHF
j_call: TRBJ1-5; v_call: TRBV6-1; clone_size: many; d_call: TRBD1; cdr3_nt: TGTGCCAGCAGACGAGGACAGGTTTGGAATCAGCCCCAGCATTTT; cdr3_aa: CASRRGQVWNQPQHF
j_call: TRBJ2-1; v_call: TRBV2; clone_size: few; d_call: NA; cdr3_nt: TGTGCCAGCAGCCCGGGACTCCTCTCCTACAATGAGCAGTTCTTC; cdr3_aa: CASSPGLLSYNEQFF
j_call: TRBJ2-5; v_call: TRBV5-6; clone_size: few; d_call: NA; cdr3_nt: TGTGCCAGCAGTGGAACGGGACGGAGCCAAGAGACCCAGTACTTC; cdr3_aa: CASSGTGRSQETQYF
j_call: TRBJ2-3; v_call: TRBV3-1; clone_size: NA; d_call: NA; cdr3_nt: TGTGCCAGCAGCCCCTCCTTATCTATAGATACGCAGTATTTT; cdr3_aa: CASSPSLSIDTQYF
j_call: TRBJ2-7; v_call: TRBV9; clone_size: NA; d_call: NA; cdr3_nt: TGTGCCAGCAGCGTAGGGCCGCGAACCTACGAGCAGTACTTC; cdr3_aa: CASSVGPRTYEQYF
j_call: TRBJ2-5; v_call: TRBV28; clone_size: many; d_call: NA; cdr3_nt: TGTGCCAGCAGTTCCGGACAAAACCAAGAGACCCAGTACTTC; cdr3_aa: CASSSGQNQETQYF
j_call: TRBJ1-1; v_call: TRBV12-3/TRBV12-4; clone_size: many; d_call: TRBD1; cdr3_nt: TGTGCCAGCCGAGACGGGACAGGGTACACTGAAGCTTTCTTT; cdr3_aa: CASRDGTGYTEAFF
j_call: TRBJ2-7; v_call: TRBV9; clone_size: few; d_call: NA; cdr3_nt: TGTGCCAGCAGCGGGGACAATCGGCACGAGCAGTACTTC; cdr3_aa: CASSGDNRHEQYF
j_call: TRBJ1-2; v_call: TRBV30; clone_size: NA; d_call: NA; cdr3_nt: TGTGCCTGGACCCGACGCCTCTATGGCTACACCTTC; cdr3_aa: CAWTRRLYGYTF
j_call: TRBJ2-5; v_call: TRBV30; clone_size: many; d_call: NA; cdr3_nt: TGTGCCTGGAGTATTAGCCTGGAGACCCAGTACTTC; cdr3_aa: CAWSISLETQYF
j_call: TRBJ2-5; v_call: TRBV4-2; clone_size: once; d_call: TRBD2; cdr3_nt: TGTGCCAGCAGCCAATTGGCGGGAGAGGAGACCCAGTACTTC; cdr3_aa: CASSQLAGEETQYF
j_call: TRBJ2-7; v_call: TRBV11-2; clone_size: many; d_call: TRBD1; cdr3_nt: TGTGCCAGCAGCTTAGGGGACAGGGAAGTTAAGGAGCAGTACTTC; cdr3_aa: CASSLGDREVKEQYF
j_call: TRBJ2-5; v_call: TRBV6-1; clone_size: few; d_call: NA; cdr3_nt: TGTGCCAGCAGCCCCGCGACGCCAAGGGAGACCCAGTACTTC; cdr3_aa: CASSPATPRETQYF
j_call: TRBJ1-6; v_call: TRBV28; clone_size: many; d_call: NA; cdr3_nt: TGTGCCAGCAGAGCCCAGAACAATAATTCACCCCTCCACTTT; cdr3_aa: CASRAQNNNSPLHF
j_call: TRBJ2-4; v_call: TRBV18; clone_size: NA; d_call: TRBD1; cdr3_nt: TGTGCCAGCTCACCCGAACAGGGGCCTCAGTACTTC; cdr3_aa: CASSPEQGPQYF
j_call: TRBJ2-2; v_call: TRBV28; clone_size: many; d_call: TRBD2; cdr3_nt: TGTGCCAGCAGTTCACAGACTAGCGGGACGAACACCGGGGAGCTGTTTTTT; cdr3_aa: CASSSQTSGTNTGELFF
j_call: TRBJ1-1; v_call: TRBV7-9; clone_size: once; d_call: NA; cdr3_nt: TGTGCCAGCAGCTTGGCCGGGGGCAAGGTATGGGGGAACACTGAAGCTTTCTTT; cdr3_aa: CASSLAGGKVWGNTEAFF
j_call: TRBJ2-7; v_call: TRBV20-1; clone_size: few; d_call: NA; cdr3_nt: TGCAGTGCTAGACTGAGGGACTCCTACGAGCAGTACTTC; cdr3_aa: CSARLRDSYEQYF
j_call: TRBJ2-5; v_call: TRBV18; clone_size: few; d_call: NA; cdr3_nt: TGTGCCAGCTCACCACCGGGACCCCGTCGGGAGACCCAGTACTTC; cdr3_aa: CASSPPGPRRETQYF